This T cell receptor beta chain comes out of a study of T cells in Graves' hyperthyroidism and ophthalmopathy. Using around 10 ml of fresh peripheral blood, PBMCs were prepared. This clonotype appeared many times. RNA transcripts served as the template for amplifying TCR beta CDR3 regions. HTBI primers were the set used in a first-round RT-PCR of the TCR CDR3. One entry per CDR3 protein, called by TCRdb with MiXCR from the multiplex PCR reads. The sample holds 300,000 to 400,000 distinct CDR3 sequences, approximately 18% seen once. Germline V gene lookup returns CDR1 MNHNS and CDR2 SASEGT. V lost 3 bases, J lost 5 bases, and 13 bases lay in between. The length of the CDR3 is 14 residues.

This receptor was obtained from a man aged 18 to 30 with Graves' ophthalmopathy. The V and J genes are TRBV6-1 and TRBJ1-1; tentative D call: TRBD1 (6 bases). Sequencing was performed on blood. CDR3 nucleotides: TGTGCCAGCAGTGATAGTGGGGGCTGGACTGAAGCTTTCTTT. It translates to CASSDSGGWTEAFF.